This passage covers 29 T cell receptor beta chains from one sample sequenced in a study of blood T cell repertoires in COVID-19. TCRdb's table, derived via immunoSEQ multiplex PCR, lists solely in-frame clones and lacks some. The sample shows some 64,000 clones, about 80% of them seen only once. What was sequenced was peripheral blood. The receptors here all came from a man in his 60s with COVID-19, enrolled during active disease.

CDR3 sequence: CASKRNTNSYNEQFF. DNA for the CDR3: TGTGCCAGCAAACGGAACACTAACTCCTACAATGAGCAGTTCTTC. The chain has TRBV27 and TRBJ2-1; D is unresolved. This CDR3 is built from 15 residues. Trimming took 7 bases from V and 0 from J, leaving 13 bases between them. Germline V gene lookup returns CDR1 MNHEY and CDR2 SMNVEV (reference sequence).

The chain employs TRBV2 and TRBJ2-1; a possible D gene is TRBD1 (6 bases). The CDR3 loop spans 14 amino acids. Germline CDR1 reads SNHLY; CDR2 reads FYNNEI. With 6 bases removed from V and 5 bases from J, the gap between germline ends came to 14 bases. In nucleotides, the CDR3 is TGTGCCAGCAGGGGGCAGGGGTCCGACAATGAGCAGTTCTTC. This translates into CASRGQGSDNEQFF.

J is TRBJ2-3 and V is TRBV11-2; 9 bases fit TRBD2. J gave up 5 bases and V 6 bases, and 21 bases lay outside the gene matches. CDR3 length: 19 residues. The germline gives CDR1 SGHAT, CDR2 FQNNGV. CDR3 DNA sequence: TGTGCCAGCAGGGACCGGGGGCTAGCGGGACCCCAGCAGAGAGATACGCAGTATTTT. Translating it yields CASRDRGLAGPQQRDTQYF.

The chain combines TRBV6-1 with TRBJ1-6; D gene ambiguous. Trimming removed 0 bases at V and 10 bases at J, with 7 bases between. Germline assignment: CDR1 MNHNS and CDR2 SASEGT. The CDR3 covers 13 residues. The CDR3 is CASSEAGGSPLHF. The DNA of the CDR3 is TGTGCCAGCAGTGAAGCGGGAGGGTCACCCCTCCACTTT.

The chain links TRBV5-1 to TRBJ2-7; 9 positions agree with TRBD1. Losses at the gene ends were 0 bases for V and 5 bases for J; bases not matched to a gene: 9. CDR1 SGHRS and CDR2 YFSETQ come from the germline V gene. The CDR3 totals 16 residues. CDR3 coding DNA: TGCGCCAGCAGCTTGGCGGGGACAGGGTCCTTCAACGAGCAGTACTTC. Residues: CASSLAGTGSFNEQYF.

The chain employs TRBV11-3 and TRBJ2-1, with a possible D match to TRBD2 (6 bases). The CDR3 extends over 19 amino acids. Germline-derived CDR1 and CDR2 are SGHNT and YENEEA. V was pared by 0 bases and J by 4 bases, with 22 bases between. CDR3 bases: TGTGCCAGCAGCTTAGAGGGGAGCCCGCCCTGGGCGGGGTACAATGAGCAGTTCTTC. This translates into CASSLEGSPPWAGYNEQFF.

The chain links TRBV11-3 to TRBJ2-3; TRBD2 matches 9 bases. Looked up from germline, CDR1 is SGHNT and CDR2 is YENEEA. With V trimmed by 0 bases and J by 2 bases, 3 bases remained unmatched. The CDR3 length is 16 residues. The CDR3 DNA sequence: TGTGCCAGCAGCTTAGATCTAGCGGGGCCCACAGATACGCAGTATTTT. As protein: CASSLDLAGPTDTQYF.

The CDR3: CASSLDRGRGETQYF. The CDR3 DNA reads TGCGCCAGCAGCTTGGACAGGGGTAGGGGAGAGACCCAGTACTTC. V gene TRBV5-1 combines with J gene TRBJ2-5; 7 nucleotides align to TRBD1. The CDR3 consists of 15 residues. Germline assignment: CDR1 SGHRS and CDR2 YFSETQ. Trimming at V came to 0 bases and at J to 4 bases, leaving 6 bases not matched to a gene. The whole variable domain, filled in from reference TRBV5-1 and TRBJ2-5, reads KAGVTQTPRYLIKTRGQQVTLSCSPISGHRSVSWYQQTPGQGLQFLFEYFSETQRNKGNFPGRFSGRQFSNSRSEMNVSTLELGDSALYLCASSLDRGRGETQYFGPGTRLLVL.

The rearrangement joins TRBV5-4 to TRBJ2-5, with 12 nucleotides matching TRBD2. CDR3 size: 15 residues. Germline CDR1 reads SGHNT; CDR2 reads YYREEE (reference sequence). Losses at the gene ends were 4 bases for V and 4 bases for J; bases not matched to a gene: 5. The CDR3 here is CASSQGLAGAETQYF. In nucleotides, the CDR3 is TGTGCCAGCAGCCAGGGACTAGCGGGCGCAGAGACCCAGTACTTC.

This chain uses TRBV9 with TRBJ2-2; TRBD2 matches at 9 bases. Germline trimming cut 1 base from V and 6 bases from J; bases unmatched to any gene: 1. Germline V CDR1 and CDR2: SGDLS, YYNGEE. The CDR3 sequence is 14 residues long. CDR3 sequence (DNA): TGTGCCAGCAGCGTAAGGACTAGCGCCGGGGAGCTGTTTTTT. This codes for CASSVRTSAGELFF.

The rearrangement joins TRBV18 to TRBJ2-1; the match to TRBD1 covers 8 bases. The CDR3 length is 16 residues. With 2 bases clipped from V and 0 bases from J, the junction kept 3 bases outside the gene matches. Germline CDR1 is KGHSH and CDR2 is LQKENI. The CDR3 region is CASSPTGQVSYNEQFF. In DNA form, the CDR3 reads TGTGCCAGCTCACCAACGGGACAGGTCTCCTACAATGAGCAGTTCTTC. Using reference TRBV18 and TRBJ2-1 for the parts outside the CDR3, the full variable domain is NAGVMQNPRHLVRRRGQEARLRCSPMKGHSHVYWYRQLPEEGLKFMVYLQKENIIDESGMPKERFSAEFPKEGPSILRIQQVVRGDSAAYFCASSPTGQVSYNEQFFGPGTRLTVL.

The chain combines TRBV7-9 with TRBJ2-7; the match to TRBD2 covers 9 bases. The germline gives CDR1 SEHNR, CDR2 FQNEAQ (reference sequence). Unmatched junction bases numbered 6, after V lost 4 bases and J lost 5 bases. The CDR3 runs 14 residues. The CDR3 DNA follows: TGTGCCAGCAGCTCCCAGCGGGAGGCGGACGAGCAGTACTTC. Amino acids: CASSSQREADEQYF.

CDR3 residues: CASSQGPGELFF. As DNA, the CDR3 is TGTGCCAGCAGCCAAGGGCCCGGGGAGCTGTTTTTT. This rearrangement joins TRBV3-1 (or the pseudogene TRBV3-2) to TRBJ2-2; no reliable D call. This CDR3 has 12 amino acids. V was cut by 1 base and J by 6 bases, with 3 bases left in between. Looked up from germline, CDR1 is LGHDT and CDR2 is YNNKEL (reference sequence).

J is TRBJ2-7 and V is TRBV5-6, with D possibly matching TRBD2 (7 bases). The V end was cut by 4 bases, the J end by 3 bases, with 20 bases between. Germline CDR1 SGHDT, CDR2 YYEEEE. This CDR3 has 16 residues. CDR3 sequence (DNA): TGTGCCAGCAGCCGCGGGGGCCAACCCGACTACTACGAGCAGTACTTC. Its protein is CASSRGGQPDYYEQYF.

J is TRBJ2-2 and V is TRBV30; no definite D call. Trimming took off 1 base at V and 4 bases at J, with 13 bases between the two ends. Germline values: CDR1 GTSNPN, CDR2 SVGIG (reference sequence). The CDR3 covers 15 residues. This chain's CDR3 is CAWSGLGRFTGELFF. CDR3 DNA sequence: TGTGCCTGGAGTGGACTCGGAAGGTTCACCGGGGAGCTGTTTTTT. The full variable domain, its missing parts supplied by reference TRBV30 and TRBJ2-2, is SQTIHQWPATLVQPVGSPLSLECTVEGTSNPNLYWYRQAAGRGLQLLFYSVGIGQISSEVPQNLSASRPQDRQFILSSKKLLLSDSGFYLCAWSGLGRFTGELFFGEGSRLTVL.

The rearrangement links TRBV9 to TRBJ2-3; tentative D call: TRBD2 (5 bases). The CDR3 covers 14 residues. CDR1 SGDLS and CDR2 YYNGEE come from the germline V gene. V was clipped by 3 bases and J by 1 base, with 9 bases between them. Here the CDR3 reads CASSGGLRTDTQYF. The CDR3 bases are TGTGCCAGCAGCGGAGGACTTCGCACAGATACGCAGTATTTT.

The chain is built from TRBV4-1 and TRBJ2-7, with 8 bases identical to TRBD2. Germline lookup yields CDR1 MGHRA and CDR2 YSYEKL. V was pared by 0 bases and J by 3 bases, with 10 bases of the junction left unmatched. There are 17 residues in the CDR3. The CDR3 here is CASSQDLLPGLDYEQYF. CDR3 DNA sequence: TGCGCCAGCAGCCAAGATCTTCTTCCGGGACTAGACTACGAGCAGTACTTC.

In nucleotides, the CDR3 is TGTGCCAGCAGCTTCCGGGACAGGGGTGTAATTCCCGGGGAGCTGTTTTTT. This encodes CASSFRDRGVIPGELFF. The chain links TRBV21-1 to TRBJ2-2; the table's D call, TRBD1, was not checked against the DNA. TRBV21-1 is given as a pseudogene. The CDR3 has 17 residues.

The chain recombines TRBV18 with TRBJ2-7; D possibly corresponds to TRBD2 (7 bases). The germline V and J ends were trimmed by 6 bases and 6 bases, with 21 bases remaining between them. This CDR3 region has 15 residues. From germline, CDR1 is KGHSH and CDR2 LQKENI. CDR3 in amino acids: CASSQTAGARSEQYF. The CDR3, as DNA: TGTGCCAGCTCGCAAACCGCGGGGGCCAGGTCCGAGCAGTACTTC. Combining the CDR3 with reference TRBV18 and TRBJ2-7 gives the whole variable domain NAGVMQNPRHLVRRRGQEARLRCSPMKGHSHVYWYRQLPEEGLKFMVYLQKENIIDESGMPKERFSAEFPKEGPSILRIQQVVRGDSAAYFCASSQTAGARSEQYFGPGTRLTVT.

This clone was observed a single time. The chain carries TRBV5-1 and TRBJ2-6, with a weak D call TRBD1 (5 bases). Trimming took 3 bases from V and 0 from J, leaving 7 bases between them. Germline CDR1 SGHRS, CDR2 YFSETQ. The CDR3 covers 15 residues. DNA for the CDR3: TGCGCCAGCAGCTCAGGGTTCTCTGGGGCCAACGTCCTGACTTTC. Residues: CASSSGFSGANVLTF.

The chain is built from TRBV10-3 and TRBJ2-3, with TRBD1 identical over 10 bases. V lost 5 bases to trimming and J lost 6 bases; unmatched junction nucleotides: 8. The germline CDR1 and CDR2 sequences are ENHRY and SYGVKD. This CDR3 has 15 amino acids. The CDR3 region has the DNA TGTGCCATCAGTAGGGACAGGGGAAGTTTGGATACGCAGTATTTT. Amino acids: CAISRDRGSLDTQYF.

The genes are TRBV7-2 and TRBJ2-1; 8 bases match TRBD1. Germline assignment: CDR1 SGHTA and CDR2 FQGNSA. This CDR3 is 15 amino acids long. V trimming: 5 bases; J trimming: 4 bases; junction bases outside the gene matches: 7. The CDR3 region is CASSQDRGQYNEQFF. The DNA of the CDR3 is TGTGCCAGCAGCCAAGACAGGGGCCAATACAATGAGCAGTTCTTC.

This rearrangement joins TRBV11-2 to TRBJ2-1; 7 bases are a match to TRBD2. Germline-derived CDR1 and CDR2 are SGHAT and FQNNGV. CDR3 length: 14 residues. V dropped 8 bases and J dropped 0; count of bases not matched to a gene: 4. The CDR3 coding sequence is TGTGCCAGCGCCAGCGGGGCCTCCTACAATGAGCAGTTCTTC. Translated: CASASGASYNEQFF.

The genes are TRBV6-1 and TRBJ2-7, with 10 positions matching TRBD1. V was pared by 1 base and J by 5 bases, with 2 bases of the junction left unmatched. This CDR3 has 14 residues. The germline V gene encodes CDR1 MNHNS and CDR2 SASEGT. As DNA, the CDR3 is TGTGCCAGCAGTGAAGTGGACAGGGGGGACGAGCAGTACTTC. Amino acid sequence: CASSEVDRGDEQYF.

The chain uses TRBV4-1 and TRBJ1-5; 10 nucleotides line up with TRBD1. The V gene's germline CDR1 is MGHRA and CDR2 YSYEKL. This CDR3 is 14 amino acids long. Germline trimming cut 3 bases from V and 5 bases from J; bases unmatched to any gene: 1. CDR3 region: CASSQDRGYQPQHF. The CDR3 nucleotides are TGCGCCAGCAGCCAGGACAGGGGGTATCAGCCCCAGCATTTT.

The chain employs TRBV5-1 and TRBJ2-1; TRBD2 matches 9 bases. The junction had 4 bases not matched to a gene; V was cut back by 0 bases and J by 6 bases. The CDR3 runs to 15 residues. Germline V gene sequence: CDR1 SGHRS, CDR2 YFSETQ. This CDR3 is CASSLVLAGPNEQFF. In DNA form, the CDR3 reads TGCGCCAGCAGCTTGGTGCTAGCGGGACCCAATGAGCAGTTCTTC. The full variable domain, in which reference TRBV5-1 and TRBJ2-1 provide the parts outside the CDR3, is KAGVTQTPRYLIKTRGQQVTLSCSPISGHRSVSWYQQTPGQGLQFLFEYFSETQRNKGNFPGRFSGRQFSNSRSEMNVSTLELGDSALYLCASSLVLAGPNEQFFGPGTRLTVL.

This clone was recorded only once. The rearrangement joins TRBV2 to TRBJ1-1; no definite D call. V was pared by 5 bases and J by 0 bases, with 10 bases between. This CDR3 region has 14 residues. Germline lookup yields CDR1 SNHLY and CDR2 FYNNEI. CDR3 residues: CASSPRTVNTEAFF. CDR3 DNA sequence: TGTGCCAGCAGTCCAAGGACTGTGAACACTGAAGCTTTCTTT.

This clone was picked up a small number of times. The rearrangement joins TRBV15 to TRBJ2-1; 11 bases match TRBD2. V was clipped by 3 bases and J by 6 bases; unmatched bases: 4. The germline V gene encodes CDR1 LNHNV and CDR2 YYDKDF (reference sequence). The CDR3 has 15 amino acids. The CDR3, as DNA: TGTGCCACCAGCAGGAAACTAGCGGGAGTCAATGAGCAGTTCTTC. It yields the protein CATSRKLAGVNEQFF.

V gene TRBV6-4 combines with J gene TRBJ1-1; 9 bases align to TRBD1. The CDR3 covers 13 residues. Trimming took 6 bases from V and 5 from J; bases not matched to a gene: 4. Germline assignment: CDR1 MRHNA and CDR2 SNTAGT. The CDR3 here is CASSLTGGTEAFF. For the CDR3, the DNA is TGTGCCAGCAGCTTGACAGGGGGAACTGAAGCTTTCTTT.